This passage covers 21 T cell receptor beta chains from one sample sequenced in a study of shared clonotypes between healthy human individuals. The method was immunoSEQ multiplex PCR; TCRdb's version includes in-frame clones alone and lacks a portion of them. Here the sample spans over 2 million clones, around 92% being singletons. The source material was naive CD4+ T cells from PBMCs. The subset: CD45RA+ positively selected. The origin of the receptors is a man aged 18 to 30 in good health. Some clones in this sample may be carry-over from other donors' samples.

V usage is TRBV11-2 and J usage is TRBJ2-7; 7 bases are a match to TRBD2. V shed 5 bases, J shed 6 bases, and the junction held 13 bases outside the gene matches. The CDR3 spans 15 residues. Per the germline V gene, CDR1 is SGHAT and CDR2 is FQNNGV. The CDR3 sequence: CASSKGRGEGREQYF. Written as DNA, the CDR3 is TGTGCCAGCAGCAAAGGACGGGGGGAAGGGCGCGAGCAGTACTTC.

The rearrangement links TRBV19 to TRBJ2-7, with D perhaps matching TRBD1 or TRBD2 (6 bases each). The CDR3 is made up of 17 amino acids. The germline V gene has CDR1 LNHDA and CDR2 SQIVND (reference sequence). V was shortened by 4 bases and J by 5 bases, with 24 bases between the two germline ends. CDR3 bases: TGTGCCAGTAGTACAGATGGGGGGACACCCAACCCCCACGAGCAGTACTTC. This codes for CASSTDGGTPNPHEQYF. Looking up the rest from reference TRBV19 and TRBJ2-7 gives the full variable domain: DGGITQSPKYLFRKEGQNVTLSCEQNLNHDAMYWYRQDPGQGLRLIYYSQIVNDFQKGDIAEGYSVSREKKESFPLTVTSAQKNPTAFYLCASSTDGGTPNPHEQYFGPGTRLTVT.

J is TRBJ1-3 and V is TRBV28; 8 positions agree with TRBD1. Germline CDR1 and CDR2: MDHEN and SYDVKM. The CDR3 is made up of 15 amino acids. V trimming: 7 bases; J trimming: 4 bases; junction bases outside the gene matches: 9. The CDR3 bases are TGTGCCAGCACATCCCAGGGGGCGAAGGGAAACACCATATATTTT. This encodes CASTSQGAKGNTIYF.

V gene TRBV19 combines with J gene TRBJ2-7; D not resolved. Germline CDR1 is LNHDA and CDR2 is SQIVND (reference sequence). CDR3 length equals 13 residues. V lost 9 bases, J lost 3 bases, and 15 bases lay in between. CDR3 region: CASATQRSYEQYF. For the CDR3, the DNA is TGTGCCAGCGCTACACAGCGTAGCTACGAGCAGTACTTC.

This chain links TRBV5-1 with TRBJ2-1; D might be TRBD2 (7 bases). Trimming removed 4 bases at V and 3 bases at J, with 11 bases between. Germline CDR1 is SGHRS and CDR2 is YFSETQ. This CDR3 contains 14 residues. CDR3 protein: CASSPGGFYNEQFF. The CDR3 nucleotides are TGCGCCAGCAGCCCGGGGGGCTTCTACAATGAGCAGTTCTTC.

V and J are TRBV7-2 and TRBJ2-5; 7 nucleotides agree with TRBD2. The CDR3 length is 16 residues. Germline values: CDR1 SGHTA, CDR2 FQGNSA. Trimming cost V 2 bases and J 3 bases; bases outside gene matches: 9. The DNA of the CDR3 is TGTGCCAGCAGCTTAACCCACTTGGGGGGGGAAGAGACCCAGTACTTC. This encodes CASSLTHLGGEETQYF. Full variable domain (outside the CDR3, taken from reference TRBV7-2 and TRBJ2-5): GAGVSQSPSNKVTEKGKDVELRCDPISGHTALYWYRQSLGQGLEFLIYFQGNSAPDKSGLPSDRFSAERTGGSVSTLTIQRTQQEDSAVYLCASSLTHLGGEETQYFGPGTRLLVL.

The rearrangement uses TRBV12-2 and TRBJ2-7. TRBV12-2 is an annotated pseudogene. This CDR3 contains 12 residues. In nucleotides, the CDR3 is TGTGCAAGTCGCTCCCTATCTGGGGAGCAGTACTTC. Protein product: CASRSLSGEQYF.

The rearrangement joins TRBV11-2 to TRBJ1-2, with 9 bases fitting TRBD1. Germline assignment: CDR1 SGHAT and CDR2 FQNNGV. The V gene end was trimmed by 5 bases and the J gene end by 0 bases; junction bases not matched to a gene: 16. This CDR3 contains 19 residues. CDR3 region: CASSHTGGWTGEANYGYTF. The CDR3 coding sequence is TGTGCCAGCAGCCACACTGGGGGGTGGACAGGGGAAGCTAACTATGGCTACACCTTC.

This sequence joins TRBV5-1 and TRBJ2-3; D unclear. V was shortened by 4 bases and J by 2 bases, with 8 bases between the two germline ends. The CDR3 runs 13 residues. In germline, CDR1 is SGHRS, CDR2 YFSETQ. CDR3 residues: CASSPGDTDTQYF. Written as DNA, the CDR3 is TGCGCCAGCAGCCCCGGAGACACAGATACGCAGTATTTT.

J is TRBJ1-5 and V is TRBV28; D unresolved. CDR3 size: 15 residues. CDR1 is MDHEN and CDR2 is SYDVKM in the germline V gene. V was cut by 2 bases and J by 0 bases, with 8 bases left in between. The CDR3 DNA follows: TGTGCCAGCAGTTTACCAGTATATAGCAATCAGCCCCAGCATTTT. This sequence encodes CASSLPVYSNQPQHF.

The V gene is TRBV18, the J gene TRBJ1-4; no definite D call. The CDR3 length is 14 residues. V lost 6 bases and J lost 4, with 12 bases in between. The V gene's germline CDR1 is KGHSH and CDR2 LQKENI. CDR3: CASSILQHNEKLFF. CDR3 nucleotide sequence: TGTGCCAGCTCCATCTTACAGCATAATGAAAAACTGTTTTTT.

J is TRBJ1-2 and V is TRBV7-9; D gene ambiguous. Germline CDR1 SEHNR, CDR2 FQNEAQ (reference sequence). The CDR3 loop spans 13 amino acids. V gave up 2 bases and J gave up 4 bases, with 8 bases separating them. DNA of the CDR3: TGTGCCAGCAGCTTATATCCAGCCTATGGCTACACCTTC. Protein sequence: CASSLYPAYGYTF.

V is TRBV18 and J is TRBJ2-2, with a possible D match to TRBD2 (6 bases). The CDR3 loop spans 17 amino acids. Trimming cost V 3 bases and J 0 bases, with 14 bases left between them. Germline V gene lookup returns CDR1 KGHSH and CDR2 LQKENI. DNA of the CDR3: TGTGCCAGCTCACCGTCTCGGGAGAGGGCGAACACCGGGGAGCTGTTTTTT. This translates into CASSPSRERANTGELFF.

The gene calls are TRBV4-1 and TRBJ2-1; the match to TRBD2 covers 10 bases. Trimming removed 4 bases from V and 8 bases from J; junction bases left unmatched: 11. The CDR3 loop spans 16 amino acids. CDR1 MGHRA and CDR2 YSYEKL come from the germline V gene. The CDR3 coding sequence is TGCGCCAGCAGCCCAATTCTAGCGGGGGCACCTTATGAGCAGTTCTTC. This gives the protein CASSPILAGAPYEQFF.

Here the CDR3 DNA reads TGTGCCAGCAGCTGGGACAGGGTTGGAGAGACCCAGTACTTC. It is translated as CASSWDRVGETQYF. The rearrangement uses TRBV7-8 and TRBJ2-5, with 9 bases lining up with TRBD1. J gave up 4 bases and V 4 bases, and 4 bases lay outside the gene matches. Germline V gives CDR1 SGHVS, CDR2 FQNEAQ. The CDR3 has 14 residues.

This chain connects TRBV7-3 to TRBJ2-1; TRBD2 matches at 7 bases. The germline gives CDR1 SGHTA, CDR2 FQGTGA. Unmatched junction bases numbered 5, after V lost 2 bases and J lost 4 bases. The CDR3 runs to 15 residues. The CDR3 here is CASSLRASGYNEQFF. The CDR3 nucleotides are TGTGCCAGCAGCTTACGGGCTAGCGGTTACAATGAGCAGTTCTTC.

The chain joins TRBV30 to TRBJ2-3; TRBD1 agrees at 8 bases. This CDR3 is 14 amino acids long. Germline V gives CDR1 GTSNPN, CDR2 SVGIG (reference sequence). After removal of 1 base from V and 4 bases from J, the junction contained 4 bases not matched to a gene. The CDR3 here is CAWSEAGGADTQYF. CDR3 coding DNA: TGTGCCTGGAGTGAGGCAGGGGGCGCAGATACGCAGTATTTT.

In its sample, this clone was seen a few times. The V and J genes are TRBV30 and TRBJ1-4; 9 bases map to TRBD1. CDR3 length equals 15 residues. Germline V gene sequence: CDR1 GTSNPN, CDR2 SVGIG (reference sequence). J lost 5 bases, V lost 2 bases, and 6 bases had no gene match. CDR3 sequence: CAWSSDGTGNEKLFF. In nucleotides, the CDR3 is TGTGCCTGGAGTAGCGATGGGACAGGGAATGAAAAACTGTTTTTT. Full variable domain (missing parts from reference TRBV30 and TRBJ1-4): SQTIHQWPATLVQPVGSPLSLECTVEGTSNPNLYWYRQAAGRGLQLLFYSVGIGQISSEVPQNLSASRPQDRQFILSSKKLLLSDSGFYLCAWSSDGTGNEKLFFGSGTQLSVL.

This rearrangement joins TRBV6-1 to TRBJ2-7; 7 positions agree with TRBD1. CDR3 length: 15 residues. Per the germline V gene, CDR1 is MNHNS and CDR2 is SASEGT. V shed 1 base, J shed 3 bases, and the junction held 6 bases outside the gene matches. The DNA for the CDR3 is TGTGCCAGCAGTGAAGGTATAGGGGGCTACTACGAGCAGTACTTC. This codes for CASSEGIGGYYEQYF.

The chain uses TRBV7-9 and TRBJ1-4; D might be TRBD1 (5 bases). Germline V gene sequence: CDR1 SEHNR, CDR2 FQNEAQ (reference sequence). This CDR3 has 15 residues. V dropped 0 bases and J dropped 8 bases, with 13 bases sitting between them. CDR3 DNA: TGTGCCAGCAGCTTAGCAGGGCCGACAGCCGAAAAACTGTTTTTT. Translated: CASSLAGPTAEKLFF.

The chain joins TRBV11-2 to TRBJ2-5, with D maybe TRBD2 (6 bases). The CDR3 extends over 15 amino acids. The germline CDR1 and CDR2 sequences are SGHAT and FQNNGV. Trimming removed 8 bases from V and 3 bases from J, with 19 bases in between. As DNA, the CDR3 is TGTGCCAGCGGCCGGCGGGGTCGCAGTGAAGAGACCCAGTACTTC. It specifies CASGRRGRSEETQYF.